This T cell receptor (beta chain) was identified during a study of precursors of human CD4 cytotoxic T cells listed by TCRdb under 2018. Study-wide context: In total, 14 donors contributed CD4+ memory subsets to the bulk TCR-seq analysis. Sequences for both the TCRalpha and TCRbeta chains came out of the TCR-seq analysis of some 14 donors (table S7). What the authors observed across the whole study: Some bulk TCR-seq comparisons included only 13 of the 14 donors, suggesting not every subset was available for every donor. IL-7Rhigh and IL-7R- TEMRA subsets showed more restricted TCR repertoires, with lower diversity and more expanded clonotypes, than TCM and TEM subsets. Expanded effector clonotypes made up a larger fraction of IL-7Rhigh TEMRA clonotypes than of TEM or TCM clonotypes. The authors noted that a human observational design cannot definitively establish the direction of differentiation between precursor and effector cells.

The reads were generated on an Illumina MiSeq. In the source study's methods: Repertoire diversity was measured with the Shannon-Wiener index computed in VDJtools. TCRbeta clonotypes with a clonotype frequency of at least 3 were defined as expanded. The public reads were run again by TCRdb, first through fastp at Q25 and then through MiXCR, and only productive beta chains were kept. Here each entry gathers all rows of one CDR3 protein and keeps the most common genes and DNA. These V and J calls rely on TCRdb rather than the paper's analysis. The sample table contains roughly 740 distinct CDR3 sequences; only one count was recorded for around 20% of them. The ten most abundant clones make up around 15% of the sample. Compared with the rest of its sample, this clonotype is large (0.1 to 1%). The antigen this receptor binds is unknown. No base qualities exist here, and no much larger clone lies one base off it.

Bulk UMI-based TCR sequencing was performed on four sorted CD4+ memory subsets (TCM, TEM, IL-7Rhigh TEMRA, IL-7R- TEMRA) to test a precursor-effector relationship among CD4 cytotoxic T cells. The cells came from peripheral blood mononuclear cells that had been isolated from human blood. Taken from the germline V gene (reference sequence), the CDR1 and CDR2 loops are DFQATT and SNEGSKA. V drops 6 bases and J drops 1 base, leaving 10 bases in between. From the cysteine up to the phenylalanine, the CDR3 has a length of 13 residues. The DNA shown is the 39-base CDR3, in frame from base 1. The sequence derives from a human donor in good health. Recombination connected TRBV20-1 to TRBJ1-5; TRBD1 is a possible D gene, resting on 6 matching bases. What was sequenced was memory CD4+ T cells from blood (PBMCs). The CDR3 has the sequence CSAQGHSNQPQHF. The DNA sequence reads TGCAGTGCCCAGGGGCACAGCAATCAGCCCCAGCATTTT.